Each of the 11 T cell receptor beta chains below was sequenced from the same sample in a study of memory B cells and T cells in multiple sclerosis. CFSE-dim autoproliferating and CFSE-high non-proliferating T cells from unstimulated culture were sequenced separately. Pooled replicate wells came from about 5x10^7 CFSE-labeled PBMCs cultured less than 8 days without stimulus. Their target antigens are unknown. Profiling relied on immunoSEQ multiplex PCR, and the TCRdb table lists in-frame clones only, not all of them. This repertoire shows about 32,000 clones, roughly 88% found once; its top ten account for roughly 3%. The sequenced sample consisted of PBMCs from blood kept in culture. The receptor set was obtained from a human donor with multiple sclerosis.

The rearrangement links TRBV19 to TRBJ2-6; D remains unclear. The germline V and J ends were trimmed by 10 bases and 1 base, with 14 bases remaining between them. CDR3 length: 15 residues. Germline values: CDR1 LNHDA, CDR2 SQIVND (reference sequence). As DNA, the CDR3 is TGTGCCACGTCTTCGTGGGTTTCTGGGGCCAACGTCCTGACTTTC. Residues: CATSSWVSGANVLTF.

J is TRBJ2-5 and V is TRBV19; TRBD2 matches at 16 bases. The germline gives CDR1 LNHDA, CDR2 SQIVND (reference sequence). Trimming at V came to 6 bases and at J to 5 bases, leaving 12 bases not matched to a gene. This CDR3 spans 18 amino acids. The CDR3 coding sequence is TGTGCCAGTAGCCCCGGGCAGGGACTAGCGGGAGGGAGGGAGACCCAGTACTTC. Its protein is CASSPGQGLAGGRETQYF. Supplemented by reference TRBV19 and TRBJ2-5, the full variable domain reads DGGITQSPKYLFRKEGQNVTLSCEQNLNHDAMYWYRQDPGQGLRLIYYSQIVNDFQKGDIAEGYSVSREKKESFPLTVTSAQKNPTAFYLCASSPGQGLAGGRETQYFGPGTRLLVL.

V usage is TRBV30 and J usage is TRBJ1-5; D ambiguous. The CDR3 is 13 residues long. Per germline, CDR1 GTSNPN and CDR2 SVGIG (reference sequence). Trimming took off 3 bases at V and 3 bases at J, with 9 bases between the two ends. The CDR3 reads CAWRRRVNQPQHF. DNA for the CDR3: TGTGCCTGGAGACGGAGGGTCAATCAGCCCCAGCATTTT.

The chain combines TRBV9 with TRBJ2-6, with 7 bases aligning to TRBD1. V shed 3 bases, J shed 2 bases, and the junction held 5 bases outside the gene matches. CDR1 and CDR2 (germline): SGDLS, YYNGEE. The CDR3 runs 16 residues. CDR3 bases: TGTGCCAGCAGCGCGAGGGACAGACCTGGGGCCAACGTCCTGACTTTC. Its protein is CASSARDRPGANVLTF. Looking up the rest from reference TRBV9 and TRBJ2-6 gives the full variable domain: DSGVTQTPKHLITATGQRVTLRCSPRSGDLSVYWYQQSLDQGLQFLIQYYNGEERAKGNILERFSAQQFPDLHSELNLSSLELGDSALYFCASSARDRPGANVLTFGAGSRLTVL.

The rearrangement links TRBV7-6 to TRBJ1-1, with D perhaps TRBD1 (5 bases). The germline V gene has CDR1 SGHVS and CDR2 FNYEAQ. Trimming shortened V by 7 bases and J by 3 bases, and 15 bases separated the two germline ends. This CDR3 has 14 amino acids. DNA for the CDR3: TGTGCCAGCACCCGGGGCGCCGCAGACACTGAAGCTTTCTTT. It yields the protein CASTRGAADTEAFF.

With regard to this clone: A read error may account for a junction end that differs from germline. This chain connects TRBV7-2 to TRBJ2-7; 10 positions match TRBD1. The CDR3 extends over 15 amino acids. The germline gives CDR1 SGHTA, CDR2 FQGNSA. Here the CDR3 reads CAGSLIPGQGYEQYF. The CDR3 DNA reads TGTGCCGGCAGCTTAATTCCGGGACAGGGGTACGAGCAGTACTTC.

The chain recombines TRBV7-9 with TRBJ2-1; 10 bases fit TRBD2. The CDR3 runs to 16 residues. With V trimmed by 1 base and J by 2 bases, 2 bases remained unmatched. Germline CDR1 SEHNR, CDR2 FQNEAQ (reference sequence). Written as DNA, the CDR3 is TGTGCCAGCAGCTTAGGGAGCGGGGGGGCCTACAATGAGCAGTTCTTC. This translates into CASSLGSGGAYNEQFF. Drawing the rest from reference TRBV7-9 and TRBJ2-1, the complete variable domain is DTGVSQNPRHKITKRGQNVTFRCDPISEHNRLYWYRQTLGQGPEFLTYFQNEAQLEKSRLLSDRFSAERPKGSFSTLEIQRTEQGDSAMYLCASSLGSGGAYNEQFFGPGTRLTVL.

The V call is TRBV5-1, the J call TRBJ1-6, with D uncertain. The CDR3 spans 14 residues. Germline assignment: CDR1 SGHRS and CDR2 YFSETQ. Between the trimmed V and J ends, which lost 0 bases and 8 bases, there was a span of 9 bases. The CDR3 DNA follows: TGCGCCAGCAGCTTGGGTAAGGGCGATTCACCCCTCCACTTT. This codes for CASSLGKGDSPLHF. The full variable domain, rest sourced from reference TRBV5-1 and TRBJ1-6, is KAGVTQTPRYLIKTRGQQVTLSCSPISGHRSVSWYQQTPGQGLQFLFEYFSETQRNKGNFPGRFSGRQFSNSRSEMNVSTLELGDSALYLCASSLGKGDSPLHFGNGTRLTVT.

The chain joins TRBV6-5 to TRBJ2-1; no reliable D call. Deletions cut 2 bases from V and 4 bases from J, with 6 bases between. Germline values: CDR1 MNHEY, CDR2 SVGAGI. CDR3 length: 13 amino acids. CDR3 loop: CASSYVAYNEQFF. In nucleotides, the CDR3 is TGTGCCAGCAGTTACGTCGCATACAATGAGCAGTTCTTC.

The V gene is TRBV20-1, the J gene TRBJ2-7; D is unclear. The germline gives CDR1 DFQATT, CDR2 SNEGSKA (reference sequence). The V and J ends lost 4 bases and 2 bases respectively, with 6 bases between them. The CDR3 spans 11 residues. This CDR3 is CSANGPYEQYF. CDR3 nucleotide sequence: TGCAGTGCTAACGGACCCTACGAGCAGTACTTC.

The chain links TRBV2 to TRBJ2-7; 8 bases are a match to TRBD1. This CDR3 comprises 14 residues. The ends lost 3 bases at V and 4 bases at J; junction bases unmatched: 5. The germline gives CDR1 SNHLY, CDR2 FYNNEI. Written as DNA, the CDR3 is TGTGCCAGCAGTGAGCAGGGGGCAGCATACGAGCAGTACTTC. This translates into CASSEQGAAYEQYF. Together with reference TRBV2 and TRBJ2-7, the CDR3 gives the full variable domain: EPEVTQTPSHQVTQMGQEVILRCVPISNHLYFYWYRQILGQKVEFLVSFYNNEISEKSEIFDDQFSVERPDGSNFTLKIRSTKLEDSAMYFCASSEQGAAYEQYFGPGTRLTVT.